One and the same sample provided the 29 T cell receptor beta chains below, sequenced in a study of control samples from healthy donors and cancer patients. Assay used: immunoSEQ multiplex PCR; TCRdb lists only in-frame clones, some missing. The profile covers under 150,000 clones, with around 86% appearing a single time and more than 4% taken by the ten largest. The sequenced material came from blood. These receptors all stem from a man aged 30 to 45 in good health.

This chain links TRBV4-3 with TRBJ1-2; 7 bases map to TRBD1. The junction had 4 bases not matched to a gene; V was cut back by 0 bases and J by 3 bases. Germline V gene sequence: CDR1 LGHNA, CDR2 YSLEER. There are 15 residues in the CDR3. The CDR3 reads CASSQEWQGDYGYTF. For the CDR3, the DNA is TGCGCCAGCAGCCAAGAGTGGCAGGGGGACTATGGCTACACCTTC.

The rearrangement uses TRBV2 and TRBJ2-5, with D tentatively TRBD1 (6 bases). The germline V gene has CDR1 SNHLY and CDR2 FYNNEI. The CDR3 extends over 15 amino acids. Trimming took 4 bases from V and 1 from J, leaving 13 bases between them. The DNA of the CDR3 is TGTGCCAGCAGTGGAAGTGACAGGACCCAAGAGACCCAGTACTTC. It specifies CASSGSDRTQETQYF.

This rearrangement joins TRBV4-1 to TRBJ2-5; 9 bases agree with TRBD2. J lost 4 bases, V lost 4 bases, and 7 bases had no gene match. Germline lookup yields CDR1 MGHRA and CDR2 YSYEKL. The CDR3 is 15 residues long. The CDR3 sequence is CASSPSGLATETQYF. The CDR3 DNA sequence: TGCGCCAGCAGCCCTTCGGGACTAGCCACAGAGACCCAGTACTTC.

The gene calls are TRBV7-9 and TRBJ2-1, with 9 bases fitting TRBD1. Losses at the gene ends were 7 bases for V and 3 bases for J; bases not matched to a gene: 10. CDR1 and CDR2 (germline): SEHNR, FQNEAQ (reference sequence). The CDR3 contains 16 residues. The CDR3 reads CASIPPPGQGYNEQFF. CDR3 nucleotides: TGTGCCAGCATCCCCCCCCCGGGACAGGGCTACAATGAGCAGTTCTTC.

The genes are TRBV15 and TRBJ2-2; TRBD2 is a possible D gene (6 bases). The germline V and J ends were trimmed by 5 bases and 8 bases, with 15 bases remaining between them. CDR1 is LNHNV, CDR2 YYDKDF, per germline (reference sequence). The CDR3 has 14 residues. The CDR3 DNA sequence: TGTGCCACCAGCGGGGAGGTCGGGGCTGGGGAGCTGTTTTTT. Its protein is CATSGEVGAGELFF.

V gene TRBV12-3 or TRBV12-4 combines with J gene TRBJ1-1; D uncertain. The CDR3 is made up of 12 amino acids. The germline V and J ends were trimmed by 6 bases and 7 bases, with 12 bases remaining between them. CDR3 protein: CASRAWGLEAFF. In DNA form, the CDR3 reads TGTGCCAGCAGGGCGTGGGGTCTTGAAGCTTTCTTT.

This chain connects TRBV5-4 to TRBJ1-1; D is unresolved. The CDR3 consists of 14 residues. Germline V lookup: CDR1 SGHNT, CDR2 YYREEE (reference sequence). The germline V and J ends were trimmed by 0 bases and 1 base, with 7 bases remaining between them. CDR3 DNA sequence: TGTGCCAGCAGCTTGGCGGCGGCGAACACTGAAGCTTTCTTT. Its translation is CASSLAAANTEAFF.

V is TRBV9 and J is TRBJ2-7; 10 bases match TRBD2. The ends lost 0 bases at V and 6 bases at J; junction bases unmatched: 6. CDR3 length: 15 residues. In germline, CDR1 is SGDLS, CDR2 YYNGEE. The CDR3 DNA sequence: TGTGCCAGCAGCGTAGGTCGAGCGGGAGGGCTCGAGCAGTACTTC. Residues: CASSVGRAGGLEQYF.

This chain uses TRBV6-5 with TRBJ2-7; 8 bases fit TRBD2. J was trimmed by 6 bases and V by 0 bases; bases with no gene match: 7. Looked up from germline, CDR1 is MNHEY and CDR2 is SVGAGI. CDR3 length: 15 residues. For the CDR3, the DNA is TGTGCCAGCAGTTACTCTTCGAGGCTAGCGGGCGAGCAGTACTTC. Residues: CASSYSSRLAGEQYF.

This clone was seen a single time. The CDR3 reads CASSQDRNTAIVGEQYF. CDR3 coding DNA: TGCGCCAGCAGCCAAGATCGGAATACCGCGATTGTAGGCGAGCAGTACTTC. This chain uses TRBV4-3 with TRBJ2-7; D gene ambiguous. Trimming left V 0 bases short and J 6 bases short, with 21 bases between. Germline V lookup: CDR1 LGHNA, CDR2 YSLEER. The CDR3 has 17 residues.

The CDR3 loop is CASGLEGARAFF. Here the CDR3 DNA reads TGTGCTAGTGGTTTGGAGGGGGCAAGAGCTTTCTTT. The chain is built from TRBV12-5 and TRBJ1-1, with TRBD1 matching over 7 bases. Germline CDR1 reads LGHNT; CDR2 reads FRNRAP. The CDR3 spans 12 residues. J was trimmed by 10 bases and V by 1 base; bases with no gene match: 3. The full variable domain, in which reference TRBV12-5 and TRBJ1-1 provide the parts outside the CDR3, is DARVTQTPRHKVTEMGQEVTMRCQPILGHNTVFWYRQTMMQGLELLAYFRNRAPLDDSGMPKDRFSAEMPDATLATLKIQPSEPRDSAVYFCASGLEGARAFFGQGTRLTVV.

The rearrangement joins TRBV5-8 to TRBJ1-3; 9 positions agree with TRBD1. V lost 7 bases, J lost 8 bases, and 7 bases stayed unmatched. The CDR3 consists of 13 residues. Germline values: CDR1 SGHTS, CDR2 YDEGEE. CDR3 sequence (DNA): TGTGCCAGCGGGTACAGGGGGCAGGACACCATATATTTT. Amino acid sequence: CASGYRGQDTIYF.

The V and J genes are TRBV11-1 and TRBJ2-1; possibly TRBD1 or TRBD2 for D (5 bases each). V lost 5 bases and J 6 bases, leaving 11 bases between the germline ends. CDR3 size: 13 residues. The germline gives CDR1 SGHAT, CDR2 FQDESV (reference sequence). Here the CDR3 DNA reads TGTGCCAGCAGCCCAGGGAGAGGCAATGAGCAGTTCTTC. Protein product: CASSPGRGNEQFF.

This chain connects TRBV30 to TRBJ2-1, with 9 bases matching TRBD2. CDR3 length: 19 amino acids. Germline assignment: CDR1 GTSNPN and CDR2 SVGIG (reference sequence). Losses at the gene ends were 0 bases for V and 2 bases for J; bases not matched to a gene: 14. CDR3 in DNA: TGTGCCTGGAGTGTACGGACTAGCGCTACCTCCAGGCCCTACAATGAGCAGTTCTTC. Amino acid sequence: CAWSVRTSATSRPYNEQFF.

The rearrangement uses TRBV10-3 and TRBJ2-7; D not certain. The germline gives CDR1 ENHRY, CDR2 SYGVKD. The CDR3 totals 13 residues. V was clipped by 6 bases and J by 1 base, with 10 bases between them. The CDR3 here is CAIRGSESYEQYF. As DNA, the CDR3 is TGTGCCATCAGGGGGTCCGAATCCTACGAGCAGTACTTC.

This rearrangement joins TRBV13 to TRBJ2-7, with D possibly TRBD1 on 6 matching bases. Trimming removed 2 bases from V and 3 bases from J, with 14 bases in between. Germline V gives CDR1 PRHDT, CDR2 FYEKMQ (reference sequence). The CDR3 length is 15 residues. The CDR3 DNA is TGTGCCAGCAGCTTAAAACAGGGTTGGTTCTACGAGCAGTACTTC. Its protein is CASSLKQGWFYEQYF.

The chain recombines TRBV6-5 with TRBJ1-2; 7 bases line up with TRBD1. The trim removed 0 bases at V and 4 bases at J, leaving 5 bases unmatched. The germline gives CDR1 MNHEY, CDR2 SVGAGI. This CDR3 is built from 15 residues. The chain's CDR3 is CASSYSRQGGYGYTF. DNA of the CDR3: TGTGCCAGCAGTTACTCTAGACAGGGAGGCTATGGCTACACCTTC.

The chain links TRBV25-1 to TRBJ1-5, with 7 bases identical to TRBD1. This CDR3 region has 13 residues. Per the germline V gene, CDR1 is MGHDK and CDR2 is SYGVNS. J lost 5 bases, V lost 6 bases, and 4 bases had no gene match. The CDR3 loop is CASSQTGDQPQHF. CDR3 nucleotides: TGTGCCAGCAGCCAAACAGGGGATCAGCCCCAGCATTTT.

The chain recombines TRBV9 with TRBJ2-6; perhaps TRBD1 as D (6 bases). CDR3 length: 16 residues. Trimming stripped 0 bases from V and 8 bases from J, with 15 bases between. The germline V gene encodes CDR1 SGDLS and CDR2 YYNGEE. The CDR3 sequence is CASSVGGTPWTNVLTF. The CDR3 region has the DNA TGTGCCAGCAGCGTAGGTGGGACACCTTGGACCAACGTCCTGACTTTC.

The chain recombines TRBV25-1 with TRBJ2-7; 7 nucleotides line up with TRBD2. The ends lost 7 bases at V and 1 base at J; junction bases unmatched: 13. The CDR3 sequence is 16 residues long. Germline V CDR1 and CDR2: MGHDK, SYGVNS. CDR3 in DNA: TGTGCCAGCACCCCAAGGGAGGGCCCACCTTCCTACGAGCAGTACTTC. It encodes CASTPREGPPSYEQYF.

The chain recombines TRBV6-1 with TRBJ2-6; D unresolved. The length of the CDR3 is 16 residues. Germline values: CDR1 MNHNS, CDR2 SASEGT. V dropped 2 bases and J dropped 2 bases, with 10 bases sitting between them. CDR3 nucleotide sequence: TGTGCCAGCAGTGAAAATTGGAGCACTGGGGCCAACGTCCTGACTTTC. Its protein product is CASSENWSTGANVLTF.

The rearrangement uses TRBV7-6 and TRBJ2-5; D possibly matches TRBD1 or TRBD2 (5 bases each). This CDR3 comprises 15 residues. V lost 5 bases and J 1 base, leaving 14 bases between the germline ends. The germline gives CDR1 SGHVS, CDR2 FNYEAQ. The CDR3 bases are TGTGCCAGCAGCCCCTACCTCGGGACCCAAGAGACCCAGTACTTC. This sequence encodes CASSPYLGTQETQYF. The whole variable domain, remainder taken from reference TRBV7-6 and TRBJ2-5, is GAGVSQSPRYKVTKRGQDVALRCDPISGHVSLYWYRQALGQGPEFLTYFNYEAQQDKSGLPNDRFSAERPEGSISTLTIQRTEQRDSAMYRCASSPYLGTQETQYFGPGTRLLVL.

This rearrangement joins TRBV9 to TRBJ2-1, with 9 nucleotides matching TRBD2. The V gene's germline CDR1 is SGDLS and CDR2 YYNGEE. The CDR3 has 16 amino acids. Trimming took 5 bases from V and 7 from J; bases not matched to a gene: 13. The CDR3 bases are TGTGCCAGCAGTCTTACTCCGGGACTAGCAGGGAATGAGCAGTTCTTC. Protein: CASSLTPGLAGNEQFF.

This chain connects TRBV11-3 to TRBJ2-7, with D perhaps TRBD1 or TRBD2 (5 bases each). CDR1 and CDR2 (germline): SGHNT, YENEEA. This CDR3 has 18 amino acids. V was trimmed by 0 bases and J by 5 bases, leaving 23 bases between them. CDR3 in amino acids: CASSLDSLGREFGHEQYF. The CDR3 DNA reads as TGTGCCAGCAGCTTAGATTCACTTGGCAGGGAGTTCGGCCACGAGCAGTACTTC.

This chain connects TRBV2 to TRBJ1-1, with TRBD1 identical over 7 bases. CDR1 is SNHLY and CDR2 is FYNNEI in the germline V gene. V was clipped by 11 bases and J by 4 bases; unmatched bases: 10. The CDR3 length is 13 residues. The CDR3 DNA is TGTGCCGGGAAGACAGGGCGTATCACTGAAGCTTTCTTT. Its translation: CAGKTGRITEAFF. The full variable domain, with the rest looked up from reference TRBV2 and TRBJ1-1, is EPEVTQTPSHQVTQMGQEVILRCVPISNHLYFYWYRQILGQKVEFLVSFYNNEISEKSEIFDDQFSVERPDGSNFTLKIRSTKLEDSAMYFCAGKTGRITEAFFGQGTRLTVV.

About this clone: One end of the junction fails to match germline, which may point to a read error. This chain's CDR3 is CASSLARDQPQHF. The CDR3 bases are TGTGCTAGCAGCTTAGCCAGGGATCAGCCCCAGCATTTT. The rearrangement uses TRBV7-7 and TRBJ1-5; D perhaps matches TRBD1 (5 bases). The length of the CDR3 is 13 residues. Per the germline V gene, CDR1 is SSHAT and CDR2 is FNYEAQ (reference sequence).

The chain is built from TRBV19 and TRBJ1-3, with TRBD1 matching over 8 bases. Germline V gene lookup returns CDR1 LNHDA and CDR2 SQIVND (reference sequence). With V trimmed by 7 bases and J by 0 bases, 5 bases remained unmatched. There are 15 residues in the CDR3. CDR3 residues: CASKTGDRSGNTIYF. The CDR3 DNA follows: TGTGCCAGTAAGACAGGGGACCGCTCTGGAAACACCATATATTTT.

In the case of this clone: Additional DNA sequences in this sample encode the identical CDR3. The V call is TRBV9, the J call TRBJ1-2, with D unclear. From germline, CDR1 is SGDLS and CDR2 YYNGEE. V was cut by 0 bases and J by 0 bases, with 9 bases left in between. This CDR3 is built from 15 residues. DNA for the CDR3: TGTGCCAGCAGCGTAGAGGGAACAGCTAACTATGGCTACACCTTC. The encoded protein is CASSVEGTANYGYTF.

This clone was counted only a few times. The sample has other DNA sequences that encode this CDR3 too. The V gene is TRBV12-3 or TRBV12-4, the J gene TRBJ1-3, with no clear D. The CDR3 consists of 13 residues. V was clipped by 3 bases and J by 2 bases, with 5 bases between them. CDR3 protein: CASSLRAGNTIYF. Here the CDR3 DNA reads TGTGCCAGCAGTTTGCGAGCTGGAAACACCATATATTTT.